Below are 7 T cell receptor beta chains sequenced from a single sample in a study of Graves' ophthalmopathy and Graves' hyperthyroidism. Amplifying from RNA transcripts, the study obtained TCR beta CDR3 regions. Following a first-round RT-PCR that used HTBI primers, a second-round multiplex PCR was carried out. TCRdb re-analysed the multiplex PCR reads in MiXCR, keeping a single row per CDR3 protein. The repertoire consists of 500,000 to 700,000 distinct CDR3 sequences, with about 35% occurring once and the leading ten covering 4% to 5%. Specimen: peripheral blood or thyroid tissue (not recorded which). The receptors derive from an adult man with Graves' hyperthyroidism.

This clonotype was picked up many times. The CDR3 nucleotides read TGCAGTGCCAACTACAGGGGACGGCGGGAAGAGACCCAGTACTTC. It translates to CSANYRGRREETQYF. V usage is TRBV20-1 and J usage is TRBJ2-5, with 7 bases lining up with TRBD1. The trim removed 6 bases at V and 3 bases at J, leaving 13 bases unmatched. CDR1 and CDR2 (germline): DFQATT, SNEGSKA (reference sequence). This CDR3 region has 15 residues.

There are a few counts of this clonotype. The rearrangement links TRBV6-6 to TRBJ2-7; D may be TRBD1 (5 bases). V gave up 5 bases and J gave up 5 bases, with 10 bases separating them. Germline loops: CDR1 MNHNY, CDR2 SVGAGI (reference sequence). This CDR3 comprises 12 residues. The DNA for the CDR3 is TGTGCCAGCAGTACCCAGGGTGACGAGCAGTACTTC. The encoded protein is CASSTQGDEQYF.

This clonotype was counted ten times or more. V usage is TRBV29-1 and J usage is TRBJ2-7; possible D gene TRBD1, 5 bases. Germline V gene data show CDR1 as SQVTM and CDR2 as ANQGSEA. Trimming took off 2 bases at V and 3 bases at J, with 8 bases between the two ends. The CDR3 has 12 amino acids. CDR3 nucleotides: TGCAGCGTTGAACAGGACAACTACGAGCAGTACTTC. This codes for CSVEQDNYEQYF.

V gene TRBV20-1 combines with J gene TRBJ2-5, with 10 positions matching TRBD1. The CDR3 runs to 15 residues. The J segment lost 2 bases and the V segment lost 1 base, leaving 4 bases of the junction unmatched. CDR1 and CDR2 from the germline V gene are DFQATT and SNEGSKA (reference sequence). CDR3 DNA sequence: TGCAGTGCTAGAGCTAAGGGACAGGGGCAAGAGACCCAGTACTTC. Amino acid sequence: CSARAKGQGQETQYF.

Many counts were recorded for this clonotype. The genes are TRBV5-1 and TRBJ1-6; 9 positions agree with TRBD1. The CDR3 is 16 amino acids. J lost 7 bases, V lost 0 bases, and 5 bases had no gene match. Germline V gene data show CDR1 as SGHRS and CDR2 as YFSETQ. The CDR3 spells CASSLDPGQGNSPLHF. CDR3 bases: TGCGCCAGCAGCTTGGATCCGGGACAGGGAAATTCACCCCTCCACTTT.

This clonotype was observed at least ten times. The J gene is TRBJ2-5, the V gene TRBV6-5; D is undetermined. In germline, CDR1 is MNHEY, CDR2 SVGAGI. The CDR3 sequence is 12 residues long. V lost 5 bases, J lost 5 bases, and 9 bases lay in between. CDR3 sequence: CASSLKRETQYF. The CDR3 DNA follows: TGTGCCAGCAGTCTCAAAAGGGAGACCCAGTACTTC.

V usage is TRBV7-9 and J usage is TRBJ2-7; D perhaps matches TRBD2 (5 bases). V was pared by 2 bases and J by 4 bases, with 18 bases between. This CDR3 is built from 16 residues. CDR1 is SEHNR and CDR2 is FQNEAQ in the germline V gene (reference sequence). The CDR3 reads CASSLSSGRRDYEQYF. The CDR3 DNA sequence: TGTGCCAGCAGCTTATCGTCCGGACGTCGGGATTACGAGCAGTACTTC. Filled out from reference TRBV7-9 and TRBJ2-7, the complete variable domain reads DTGVSQNPRHKITKRGQNVTFRCDPISEHNRLYWYRQTLGQGPEFLTYFQNEAQLEKSRLLSDRFSAERPKGSFSTLEIQRTEQGDSAMYLCASSLSSGRRDYEQYFGPGTRLTVT.